The present T cell receptor (beta chain) was sequenced within a study of blood T cell repertoires in COVID-19. As for the study in general: COVID-19 samples collected from the United States, Italy and Spain covered acute and convalescent phases. Sources were T cells, B-cell-depleted T cells, or PBMCs; the material itself was cDNA or gDNA.

The CDR3 is made up of 14 amino acids. V lost 2 bases, J lost 2 bases, and 2 bases stayed unmatched. The germline V gene encodes CDR1 SGHRS and CDR2 YFSETQ. Source study methods: Amplifying reference gene primers gave estimates of nucleated cell counts. Using immunoSEQ multiplex PCR, the repertoire was profiled, and TCRdb retains in-frame clones only, with some absent. V and J calls and clone size are as listed in that table; D and trimming were resolved from the DNA. The table has some 15,000 clones, roughly 85% seen once. The chain employs TRBV5-1 and TRBJ2-3; 7 bases fit TRBD1. This TCR came from a human donor in a cohort sampled during active COVID-19. Sequencing input: peripheral blood. The CDR3 loop reads CASSLGQDTDTQYF. CDR3 DNA: TGCGCCAGCAGCTTAGGACAGGACACAGATACGCAGTATTTT.